Shown below are 24 T cell receptor beta chains from a single sample sequenced in a study of beta chain features in type 1 diabetes (dated by TCRdb to 2016 to 2018). Overall study outcomes, separate from this receptor: Type 1 diabetes patients showed a moderate but significant shortening of TCRB CDR3 length in all four CD4+ subsets.

The library was generated by the immunoSEQ multiplex PCR assay. All of the isolated RNA was reverse transcribed with the High Capacity cDNA Reverse Transcription Kit, so expressed TCRB transcripts were sequenced. TCRdb provides this immuneACCESS table in a form limited to in-frame rearrangements. Some clones are lacking; in checked studies, under half of them reflect an unresolved V gene, and why the rest are absent is not known. This sample has about 660,000 clones in its table, and over 13% of those were observed once. 0.03% to 0.045% of the sample is taken by the ten largest. What these receptors recognize is not known. The sequenced material came from naive CD4+ T cells from blood. The cell subset or site label corresponds to: true naive CD4+ T cells. The receptor set was obtained from a man aged 18 to 35 with type 1 diabetes.

This clone was detected only a few times. The chain is built from TRBV10-3 and TRBJ1-1, with a weak D call TRBD1 (5 bases). CDR3 size: 13 residues. Germline V gene lookup returns CDR1 ENHRY and CDR2 SYGVKD. Trimming removed 8 bases at V and 1 base at J, with 11 bases between. CDR3 in amino acids: CAIGGRQNTEAFF. CDR3 in DNA: TGTGCCATCGGGGGACGTCAGAACACTGAAGCTTTCTTT.

In DNA form, the CDR3 reads TGTGCCTGGACAGTAACTAATGAAAAACTGTTTTTT. This gives the protein CAWTVTNEKLFF. The chain uses TRBV30 and TRBJ1-4; D gene unclear. The ends were cut back, 4 bases at V and 1 base at J, with 4 bases in the middle. CDR3 size: 12 residues. Germline CDR1 GTSNPN, CDR2 SVGIG (reference sequence).

The J gene is TRBJ2-3, the V gene TRBV9, with 11 nucleotides matching TRBD2. Unmatched junction bases numbered 13, after V lost 0 bases and J lost 7 bases. The CDR3 is 18 amino acids. CDR1 and CDR2 from the germline V gene are SGDLS and YYNGEE. The CDR3 reads CASSVAPSLAGGLNTQYF. In DNA, the CDR3 is TGTGCCAGCAGCGTAGCTCCCTCTCTAGCGGGGGGCCTTAATACGCAGTATTTT.

The chain employs TRBV9 and TRBJ2-7; D uncertain. Trimming pared 0 bases from V and 3 bases from J, leaving 7 bases between. This CDR3 is 13 amino acids long. Germline CDR1 reads SGDLS; CDR2 reads YYNGEE. The CDR3 bases are TGTGCCAGCAGCGTAGGTAACGGCTACGAGCAGTACTTC. Its translation: CASSVGNGYEQYF.

V is TRBV18 and J is TRBJ1-5; D uncertain. The V gene lost 0 bases and the J gene lost 5 bases, with 5 bases spanning the gap. The CDR3 spans 13 residues. Germline V gene sequence: CDR1 KGHSH, CDR2 LQKENI. CDR3 sequence (DNA): TGTGCCAGCTCACCACCGGCTGATCAGCCCCAGCATTTT. Translated, it gives CASSPPADQPQHF.

The table lists this clone with a few counts. This sequence joins TRBV27 and TRBJ2-7; the match to TRBD2 covers 15 bases. After removal of 4 bases from V and 0 bases from J, the junction contained 10 bases not matched to a gene. CDR3 size: 19 residues. The germline gives CDR1 MNHEY, CDR2 SMNVEV (reference sequence). DNA for the CDR3: TGTGCCAGCAGTTCGACACCCGGGACTAGCGGGGGGAGCTCCTACGAGCAGTACTTC. Its protein is CASSSTPGTSGGSSYEQYF.

V gene TRBV5-1 combines with J gene TRBJ2-7; 9 bases match TRBD1. Germline CDR1 and CDR2: SGHRS and YFSETQ. Trimming at V came to 0 bases and at J to 3 bases, leaving 4 bases not matched to a gene. This CDR3 spans 15 amino acids. Here the CDR3 DNA reads TGCGCCAGCAGCTTGGACAGGGGGCATTACTACGAGCAGTACTTC. Protein sequence: CASSLDRGHYYEQYF.

The rearrangement links TRBV30 to TRBJ2-4, with D possibly being TRBD2 (6 bases). The V and J ends lost 3 bases and 7 bases respectively, with 19 bases between them. The CDR3 spans 15 residues. CDR1 is GTSNPN, CDR2 SVGIG, per germline (reference sequence). CDR3 sequence: CAWSDSGVLPNIQYF. In DNA form, the CDR3 reads TGTGCCTGGAGCGATTCGGGAGTCCTTCCGAACATTCAGTACTTC.

The CDR3 spells CASSRRPPREPGFSGANVLTF. The CDR3 DNA follows: TGTGCCAGCAGCCGTAGACCCCCTCGGGAACCAGGCTTCTCTGGGGCCAACGTCCTGACTTTC. This rearrangement joins TRBV28 to TRBJ2-6; a weak D match, TRBD2 (5 bases). The CDR3 length is 21 residues. V was pared by 6 bases and J by 0 bases, with 27 bases between. In germline, CDR1 is MDHEN, CDR2 SYDVKM.

This chain joins TRBV7-2 and TRBJ2-1, with D possibly matching TRBD1 (6 bases). CDR1 SGHTA and CDR2 FQGNSA come from the germline V gene. The CDR3 is made up of 13 amino acids. V lost 4 bases, J lost 7 bases, and 11 bases lay in between. The CDR3 is CASSSNRENEQFF. In nucleotides, the CDR3 is TGTGCCAGCAGCTCCAACAGGGAGAATGAGCAGTTCTTC.

This clone showed up just a few times. The chain uses TRBV7-2 and TRBJ2-7; a possible D gene is TRBD2 (6 bases). Germline CDR1 and CDR2: SGHTA and FQGNSA. There are 15 residues in the CDR3. Trimming shortened V by 1 base and J by 0 bases, and 10 bases separated the two germline ends. The CDR3: CASSLEGGASYEQYF. The CDR3 coding sequence is TGTGCCAGCAGCTTAGAGGGCGGGGCCTCCTACGAGCAGTACTTC.

This clone was found once. The chain links TRBV7-9 to TRBJ2-5; D perhaps matches TRBD2 (6 bases). The J call could be wrong; TRBJ2-7 is a better fit for the DNA end. Germline V CDR1 and CDR2: SEHNR, FQNEAQ (reference sequence). CDR3 size: 13 residues. CDR3 coding DNA: TGTGCCAGCAGAGACTGGAGGGCCTACGAGCAGTACTTC. It encodes CASRDWRAYEQYF.

This clone was counted between two and nine times. Its ends do not fully match the called genes, so a read error is possible. The J gene is TRBJ2-7, the V gene TRBV11-2, with 7 bases that match TRBD1. CDR1 is SGHAT and CDR2 is FQNNGV in the germline V gene. The CDR3 contains 12 residues. CDR3 nucleotide sequence: TGTGCCAGCAGCATCCTGACAGGGATTCGCGCCTTC. Protein product: CASSILTGIRAF.

This clone was counted a few times. This chain uses TRBV5-1 with TRBJ1-5, with 9 nucleotides matching TRBD1. Trimming took 0 bases from V and 4 from J; bases not matched to a gene: 5. This CDR3 spans 16 amino acids. Germline CDR1 SGHRS, CDR2 YFSETQ. In nucleotides, the CDR3 is TGCGCCAGCAGCTTGGGGAGACAGGGGGAGAATCAGCCCCAGCATTTT. The encoded protein is CASSLGRQGENQPQHF.

This clone was observed a handful of times. The J gene is TRBJ2-7, the V gene TRBV7-8, with D perhaps TRBD2 (5 bases). V lost 1 base and J lost 5, with 12 bases in between. Germline V gives CDR1 SGHVS, CDR2 FQNEAQ. The CDR3 contains 14 residues. In DNA form, the CDR3 reads TGTGCCAGCAGCTTAGTCCTACTCGGGGACGAGCAGTACTTC. Amino acid sequence: CASSLVLLGDEQYF. The full variable domain, its missing parts supplied by reference TRBV7-8 and TRBJ2-7, is GAGVSQSPRYKVAKRGQDVALRCDPISGHVSLFWYQQALGQGPEFLTYFQNEAQLDKSGLPSDRFFAERPEGSVSTLKIQRTQQEDSAVYLCASSLVLLGDEQYFGPGTRLTVT.

The chain carries TRBV11-2 and TRBJ2-7, with 13 bases aligning to TRBD2. The ends lost 3 bases at V and 6 bases at J; junction bases unmatched: 2. Germline CDR1 and CDR2: SGHAT and FQNNGV. The CDR3 extends over 14 amino acids. The CDR3 sequence is CASSFGTSGAEQYF. The CDR3 bases are TGTGCCAGCAGCTTCGGGACTAGCGGGGCCGAGCAGTACTTC.

This clone has just a few counts. This chain joins TRBV5-6 and TRBJ2-3; the D is unclear. Trimming pared 3 bases from V and 4 bases from J, leaving 9 bases between. This CDR3 spans 13 amino acids. The germline V gene has CDR1 SGHDT and CDR2 YYEEEE. CDR3 coding DNA: TGTGCCAGCAGCTCCCCGGGCCCAGATACGCAGTATTTT. Residues: CASSSPGPDTQYF.

This clone was seen only a few times. The rearrangement links TRBV6-5 to TRBJ1-5; 7 positions agree with TRBD1. This CDR3 region has 16 residues. J was trimmed by 7 bases and V by 2 bases; bases with no gene match: 11. Looked up from germline, CDR1 is MNHEY and CDR2 is SVGAGI. The CDR3 DNA is TGTGCCAGCAGTTACAGGTTAGGGGGCGATTGGCAGCCCCAGCATTTT. This translates into CASSYRLGGDWQPQHF.

The chain is built from TRBV28 and TRBJ1-2, with D possibly TRBD1 on 5 matching bases. V dropped 2 bases and J dropped 4 bases, with 11 bases sitting between them. Germline CDR1 is MDHEN and CDR2 is SYDVKM. This CDR3 has 14 residues. CDR3 loop: CASSLVGPGYGYTF. CDR3 DNA: TGTGCCAGCAGTTTAGTGGGGCCGGGCTATGGCTACACCTTC.

In this sample, this clone turned up a few times. The gene calls are TRBV2 and TRBJ1-1; D perhaps matches TRBD1 (5 bases). V dropped 7 bases and J dropped 2 bases, with 11 bases sitting between them. The CDR3 length is 13 residues. Germline assignment: CDR1 SNHLY and CDR2 FYNNEI. CDR3 in amino acids: CASTGGANTEAFF. The CDR3 region has the DNA TGTGCCAGCACGGGGGGAGCAAACACTGAAGCTTTCTTT.

This clone was seen a few times. The chain couples TRBV9 to TRBJ2-7; 8 bases align to TRBD1. CDR3 length equals 15 residues. Germline values: CDR1 SGDLS, CDR2 YYNGEE. Trimming removed 4 bases from V and 4 bases from J; junction bases left unmatched: 10. The DNA of the CDR3 is TGTGCCAGCAGCCCCCGGACAGGGAGGACGTACGAGCAGTACTTC. It is translated as CASSPRTGRTYEQYF.

The chain recombines TRBV6-6 with TRBJ2-7; D gene unclear. The CDR3 loop spans 13 amino acids. The germline V gene encodes CDR1 MNHNY and CDR2 SVGAGI (reference sequence). V was cut by 4 bases and J by 3 bases, with 10 bases left in between. The chain's CDR3 is CASSLLLRYEQYF. In nucleotides, the CDR3 is TGTGCCAGCAGTTTACTCCTCCGCTACGAGCAGTACTTC.

V usage is TRBV2 and J usage is TRBJ2-1; 8 nucleotides match TRBD2. V shed 7 bases, J shed 6 bases, and the junction held 8 bases outside the gene matches. This CDR3 spans 14 amino acids. Germline V gene lookup returns CDR1 SNHLY and CDR2 FYNNEI. The CDR3 region is CASNGRASGNEQFF. CDR3 bases: TGTGCCAGCAACGGGAGGGCCTCGGGCAATGAGCAGTTCTTC.

This clone has just a few counts. The chain couples TRBV30 to TRBJ1-2; 9 bases align to TRBD1. CDR1 GTSNPN and CDR2 SVGIG come from the germline V gene (reference sequence). This CDR3 spans 13 amino acids. V was pared by 8 bases and J by 1 base, with 5 bases of the junction left unmatched. The CDR3 bases are TGTGCCCGACGACAGGGGGTTAACTATGGCTACACCTTC. It is translated as CARRQGVNYGYTF.